This TCR beta chain was observed in a study of shared clonotypes between healthy human individuals. Study at large: Three CD4 naive, three CD4 memory, two CD8 naive and one CD8 memory plate were used per donor. Findings of the study overall: Non-shared clonotypes had lower generation probabilities than those shared by all four donors. Across subsets, estimated richness was generally greater for naive than for memory populations. Only blood was sampled; tissue repertoires likely differ.

Of note for this clone: As yet, its antigen is unknown.

Selected positively for CCR7 and CD45RO-negative, naive CD8 cells excluded terminally differentiated effector memory CD45RA+ cells. Only in-frame clones appear in the TCRdb table, and some are missing; sequencing was by immunoSEQ multiplex PCR. The top ten clones hold about 24% of a sample with hundreds of thousands of clones, around 90% of them seen once. Input material: naive CD8+ T cells sorted from blood. The receptor was isolated from a man aged 30 to 45 in good health.

This CDR3 reads CASSLRTSGLGETQYF. DNA of the CDR3: TGTGCCAGCAGTTTGAGGACAAGCGGGTTGGGAGAGACCCAGTACTTC. This chain joins TRBV28 and TRBJ2-5; TRBD2 is a possible D gene (6 bases). The CDR3 sequence is 16 residues long. In germline, CDR1 is MDHEN, CDR2 SYDVKM. The V end lost 3 bases, the J end lost 4 bases, and 18 bases lay between the germline ends. Together with reference TRBV28 and TRBJ2-5, the CDR3 gives the full variable domain: DVKVTQSSRYLVKRTGEKVFLECVQDMDHENMFWYRQDPGLGLRLIYFSYDVKMKEKGDIPEGYSVSREKKERFSLILESASTNQTSMYLCASSLRTSGLGETQYFGPGTRLLVL.